This T cell receptor (beta chain) comes out of a study of T cell repertoires in cytomegalovirus infection. Study at large: Indications came from public TCR beta signatures; they pointed to CMV infection and to a matching HLA type.

From the reads, TCRdb called clonotypes with MiXCR, one entry per CDR3 protein. This table has 490,000 or so distinct CDR3 sequences, 10% to 12% appearing once. General study points: Adding up the frequency of public TCR beta families identified people who carried CMV plus the relevant HLA. Ex vivo responses were dominated by HLA-C-restricted CMV-specific TCR beta clonotypes.

Concerning this clonotype itself: Its antigen is not identified.

This receptor was obtained from a human donor in good health (CMV status not recorded). Some clones in this sample may be carry-over from other donors' samples. Sequencing was carried out using PBMCs.

CDR3 DNA sequence: TGTGCCAGCACAGTAGCAGCGGACTCCTACGAGCAGTACTTC. This translates into CASTVAADSYEQYF. The rearrangement uses TRBV6-2 or TRBV6-3 and TRBJ2-7; D may be TRBD2 (5 bases). Between the trimmed V and J ends, which lost 7 bases and 0 bases, there was a span of 13 bases. Germline assignment: CDR1 MNHEY and CDR2 SVGEGT. There are 14 residues in the CDR3.